The TCR beta chain described here comes from a study of T cell responses to AZD1222 COVID-19 vaccine. Sequencing used immunoSEQ multiplex PCR; TCRdb keeps in-frame clones, though not all of them. The table lists 100,000 to 150,000 clones, approximately 85% of them singletons, with roughly 9% in the top ten. Points from the study as a whole: As reported, nearly half of all spike-specific TCRs target variant regions that are unmutated. Just a handful of AZD1222 recipients were seropositive at baseline. Dominant CD4 TCR responses targeted spike regions 160-218 and 743-854.

As to this clone: Its target is unknown.

The receptor was isolated from an adult in good health. Sequencing used peripheral blood, obtained on day 0 of AZD1222 vaccination.

CDR3 nucleotide sequence: TGTGCCAGCGGTCTACAGGGCCCCTATAATTCACCCCTCCACTTT. Translating it yields CASGLQGPYNSPLHF. The chain uses TRBV3-1 (or the pseudogene TRBV3-2) and TRBJ1-6; maybe TRBD1 (6 bases). CDR1 and CDR2 (germline): LGHDT, YNNKEL (reference sequence). CDR3 length: 15 amino acids. V was clipped by 8 bases and J by 2 bases, with 13 bases between them.